The rows below give T cell receptor beta chains drawn from one sample of a study of human T cells and chemical hapten exposure. One entry per CDR3 protein results from TCRdb running MiXCR on the RACE reads. The sample holds about 400,000 distinct CDR3 sequences, 6% to 7% seen once. Sequenced here: whole blood, sampled in connection with sensitization to the hapten diphenylcyclopropenone (DPC). These TCRs come from a woman aged 18-35 years with alopecia areata. Some clones in this sample may be carry-over from other donors' samples. Each CDR3 is given with its conserved first and last residue. D genes are given only for firm matches. Clone size is given for some rows only: seen once, a few or many times, or a class if the clone is expanded.

d_gene | abundance | j_gene | v_gene | CDR3nt | CDR3aa
TRBD1 | - | TRBJ2-1 | TRBV3-1 | TGTGCCAGCAGCCACCGGGACAGGGAACATAATCAGTTCTTC | CASSHRDREHNQFF
- | - | TRBJ1-1 | TRBV12-3/TRBV12-4 | TGTGCCAGCAGTTTTGCCCTGAACACTGAAGCTTTCTTT | CASSFALNTEAFF
- | - | TRBJ1-6 | TRBV10-3 | TGTGCCATCAGTGAAGGGGGCTATAATTCACCCCTCCACTTT | CAISEGGYNSPLHF
- | few | TRBJ1-5 | TRBV27 | TGTGCCAGCAGGAGGGCGCCCAATCAGCCCCAGCATTTT | CASRRAPNQPQHF
TRBD1 | - | TRBJ1-5 | TRBV9 | TGTGCCAGCAGCCATTCAGGGGGGTCGAATCAGCCCCAGCATTTT | CASSHSGGSNQPQHF
TRBD1 | - | TRBJ2-3 | TRBV6-5 | TGTGCCAGCAGTTACTCCCCTCCGGGACAGGCTAGCACAGATACGCAGTATTTT | CASSYSPPGQASTDTQYF
- | - | TRBJ2-3 | TRBV10-3 | TGTGCCATCAGTGTTAACAGCCCAGATACGCAGTATTTT | CAISVNSPDTQYF
- | few | TRBJ1-4 | TRBV18 | TGTGCCAGCTCAAGCGACAGACAAAATGAAAAACTGTTTTTT | CASSSDRQNEKLFF
TRBD1 | many | TRBJ1-2 | TRBV7-9 | TGTGCCAGCAGCCCACAGGACAGGGTCGAGTATGGCTACACCTTC | CASSPQDRVEYGYTF
- | many | TRBJ1-1 | TRBV12-5 | TGTGCTAGTGGTATGACGGAGAACACTGAAGCTTTCTTT | CASGMTENTEAFF
TRBD1 | few | TRBJ2-7 | TRBV28 | TGTGCCAGCAGAAGCGACAGGGGAATCTACGAGCAGTACTTC | CASRSDRGIYEQYF